This T cell receptor beta chain was identified in a study of CD8+ T cells in alopecia areata. On the study more broadly: Tofacitinib administration to treated patients was oral, at 5 to 10 mg twice daily.

Germline CDR1 is KGHSH and CDR2 is LQKENI. The length of the CDR3 is 17 residues. With V trimmed by 1 base and J by 0 bases, 2 bases remained unmatched. Samples from alopecia areata patients were lesional scalp punch biopsies and peripheral blood. Investigators sorted PBMCs to obtain both CD4+ and CD8+ T cells. Reverse transcribed after extraction, RNA yielded cDNA as the sequencing template. TCRdb's table, derived via immunoSEQ multiplex PCR, lists solely in-frame clones and lacks some. The data contain roughly 250,000 clones, roughly two thirds of them singletons. This receptor was taken from a human donor with alopecia areata. The chain carries TRBV18 and TRBJ2-6; 8 bases are shared with TRBD1. The sequencing here drew on CD4+ T cells sorted from blood, taken at week 0. The CDR3 spells CASSPRTGNSGANVLTF. In DNA, the CDR3 is TGTGCCAGCTCACCACGGACAGGGAACTCTGGGGCCAACGTCCTGACTTTC.